The sequence of this TCR beta chain was determined in a study of blood T cell repertoires in COVID-19. Study background: COVID-19 samples from acute and convalescent phases originated in the United States, Italy and Spain. Sources were T cells, B-cell-depleted T cells, or PBMCs; the material itself was cDNA or gDNA.

In the original analysis: Amplification from reference gene primers served as the basis for estimated nucleated cell counts. Measured with immunoSEQ multiplex PCR; TCRdb has only the in-frame clones, and not every one. Clonal size and the V and J genes are those of that table, whereas D and trimming came from the DNA. This sample has 80,000 to 100,000 clones, with approximately 89% found just once. This CDR3 has 14 residues. The germline CDR1 and CDR2 sequences are SGHTA and FQGNSA. V shed 4 bases and J shed 5 bases, with 14 bases lying between them. The clonotype comes from a human donor in a cohort sampled during active COVID-19. The chain recombines TRBV7-2 with TRBJ1-1, with D perhaps TRBD1 (5 bases). Specimen: peripheral blood. CDR3 sequence: CASSYYGRGTEAFF. In DNA form, the CDR3 reads TGTGCCAGCAGCTATTACGGACGGGGGACTGAAGCTTTCTTT.